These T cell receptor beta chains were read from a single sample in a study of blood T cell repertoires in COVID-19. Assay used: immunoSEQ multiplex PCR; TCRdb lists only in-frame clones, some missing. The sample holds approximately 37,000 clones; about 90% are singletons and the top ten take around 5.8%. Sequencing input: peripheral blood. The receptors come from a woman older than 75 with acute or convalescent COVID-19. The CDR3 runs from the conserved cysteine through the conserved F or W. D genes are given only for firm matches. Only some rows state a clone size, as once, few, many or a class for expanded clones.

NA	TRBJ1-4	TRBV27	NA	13	TGTGCCAGCAGTTCAGGGGTCCATGAAAAACTGTTTTTT	CASSSGVHEKLFF
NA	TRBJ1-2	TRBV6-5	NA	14	TGTGCCCACTCTATTGATCCCCCTAACTATGGCTACACCTTC	CAHSIDPPNYGYTF
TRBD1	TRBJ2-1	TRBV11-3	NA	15	TGTGCCAGCAGCTTAGGGGACAGGGTTTACAATGAGCAGTTCTTC	CASSLGDRVYNEQFF
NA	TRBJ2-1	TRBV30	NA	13	TGTGCCTGGAGTTCAGACTCCTACAATGAGCAGTTCTTC	CAWSSDSYNEQFF
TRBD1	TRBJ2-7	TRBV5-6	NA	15	TGTGCCAGCAGCTTGGTAAGGGGGCCTAGCTACGAGCAGTACTTC	CASSLVRGPSYEQYF
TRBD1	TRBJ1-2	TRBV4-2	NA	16	TGTGCCAGCAGCCAAGATTTAACAGGGGAAAACTATGGCTACACCTTC	CASSQDLTGENYGYTF
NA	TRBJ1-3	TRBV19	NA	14	TGTGCCAGTAGTCTCAGGCCATCCGGCAACACCATATATTTT	CASSLRPSGNTIYF
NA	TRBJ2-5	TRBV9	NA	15	TGTGCCAGCAGCGTAGCTCTAGGGGCTGGGGAGACCCAGTACTTC	CASSVALGAGETQYF
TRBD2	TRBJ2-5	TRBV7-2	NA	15	TGTGCCAGCAGCTTACTAGCGGGGGTACAAGAGACCCAGTACTTC	CASSLLAGVQETQYF
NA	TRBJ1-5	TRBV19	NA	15	TGTGCCAGTAGTATTGTCCGGAGGGGCAATCAGCCCCAGCATTTT	CASSIVRRGNQPQHF
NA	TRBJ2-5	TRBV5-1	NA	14	TGCGCCAGCAGCTTTGACAGGCCAGAAGAGACCCAGTACTTC	CASSFDRPEETQYF
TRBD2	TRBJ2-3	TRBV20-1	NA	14	TGCAGTGCTAGTTGGGAGGGGACCTCAGATACGCAGTATTTT	CSASWEGTSDTQYF
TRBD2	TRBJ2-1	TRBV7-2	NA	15	TGTGCCAGCATCCTGACTAGCGGGGGGGCCCATGAGCAGTTCTTC	CASILTSGGAHEQFF
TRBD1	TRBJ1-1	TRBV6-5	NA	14	TGTGCCAGCAGTACAATACAGGGGGCTGCTGAAGCTTTCTTT	CASSTIQGAAEAFF
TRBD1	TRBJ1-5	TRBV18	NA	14	TGTGCCAGCTCACCCCAGGGGGTCAATCAGCCCCAGCATTTT	CASSPQGVNQPQHF
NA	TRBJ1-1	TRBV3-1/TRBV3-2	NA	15	TGTGCCAGCAGCCGAGCGGGGCAGATGAACACTGAAGCTTTCTTT	CASSRAGQMNTEAFF
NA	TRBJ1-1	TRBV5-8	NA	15	TGTGCCAGCAGCTTGGCCACGACACGAAACACTGAAGCTTTCTTT	CASSLATTRNTEAFF
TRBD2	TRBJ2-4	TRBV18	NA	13	TGTGCCAGCTCACCTAGCGGGGAAAACATTCAGTACTTC	CASSPSGENIQYF
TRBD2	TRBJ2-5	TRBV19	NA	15	TGTGCCAGTAGTGAACTAGCGGGGGGGCCGGAGACCCAGTACTTC	CASSELAGGPETQYF
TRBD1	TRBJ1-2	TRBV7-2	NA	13	TGTGCCAGCAGCTTAGGACAGGGCTATGGCTACACCTTC	CASSLGQGYGYTF
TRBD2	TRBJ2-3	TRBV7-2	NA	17	TGTGCCAGCAGCTTAGGAATGCGGCGGGGGGGCACAGATACGCAGTATTTT	CASSLGMRRGGTDTQYF
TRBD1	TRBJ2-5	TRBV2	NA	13	TGTGCCAGAAGTCGACAGGGCGAGGAGACCCAGTACTTC	CARSRQGEETQYF
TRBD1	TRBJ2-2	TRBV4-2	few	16	TGTGCCAGCAGCCAGCAGACAGGGGAGAACACCGGGGAGCTGTTTTTT	CASSQQTGENTGELFF
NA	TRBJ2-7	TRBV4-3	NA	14	TGCGCCAGCAGCCAAAATCCCGGGACAACACAGCAGTACTTC	CASSQNPGTTQQYF
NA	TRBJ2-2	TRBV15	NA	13	TGTGCCACCAGCAGAGAAGCCAGGCGGGAGCTGTTTTTT	CATSREARRELFF